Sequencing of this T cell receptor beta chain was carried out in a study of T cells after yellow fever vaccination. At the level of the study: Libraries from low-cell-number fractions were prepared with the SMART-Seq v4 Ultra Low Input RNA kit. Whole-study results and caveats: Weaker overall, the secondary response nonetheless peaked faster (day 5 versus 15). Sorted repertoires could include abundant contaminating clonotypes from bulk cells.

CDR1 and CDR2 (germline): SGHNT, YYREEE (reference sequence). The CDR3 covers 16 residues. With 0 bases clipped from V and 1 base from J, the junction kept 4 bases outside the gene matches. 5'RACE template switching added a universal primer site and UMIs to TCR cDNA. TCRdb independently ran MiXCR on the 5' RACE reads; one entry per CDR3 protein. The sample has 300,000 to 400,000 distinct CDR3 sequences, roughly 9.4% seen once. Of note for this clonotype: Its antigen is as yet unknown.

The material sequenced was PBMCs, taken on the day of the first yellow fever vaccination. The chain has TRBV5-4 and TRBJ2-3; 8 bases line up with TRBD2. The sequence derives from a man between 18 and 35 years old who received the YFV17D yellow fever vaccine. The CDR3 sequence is CASSLVGGGRTDTQYF. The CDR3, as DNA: TGTGCCAGCAGCTTGGTCGGGGGGGGACGCACAGATACGCAGTATTTT.